This TCR beta chain comes out of a study of blood T cell repertoires in COVID-19. In the study overall: From T cells, B-cell-depleted T cells, or PBMCs came the material, which was cDNA or gDNA.

Produced via immunoSEQ multiplex PCR; TCRdb's table is partial and in-frame only. The sample carries around 100,000 clones, around 90% recorded once. The CDR3 loop spans 15 amino acids. Trimming removed 7 bases from V and 3 bases from J; junction bases left unmatched: 11. Germline V gene sequence: CDR1 SGHAT, CDR2 FQNNGV. It was during active infection that Seattle patients were enrolled and then longitudinally followed. The material sequenced was peripheral blood. The chain has TRBV11-2 and TRBJ2-7; 8 bases are a match to TRBD1. The TCR comes from a man aged 55 to 70 with COVID-19, enrolled during active disease. The CDR3 DNA sequence: TGTGCCAGCAACCCCGTTGGGACAGGAGGCTACGAGCAGTACTTC. Its translation is CASNPVGTGGYEQYF.